Listed below are T cell receptor beta chains from one sample, sequenced in a study of blood T cell repertoires in COVID-19. Measured with immunoSEQ multiplex PCR; TCRdb has only the in-frame clones, and not every one. In the table there are approximately 29,000 clones, approximately 93% of which are singletons. Material: peripheral blood. The receptors shown here come from a woman aged 70-85 years with COVID-19, enrolled during active disease. Each CDR3 is given with its conserved first and last residue. The D gene is left open where the match is weak. Expanded clones get a size class; other rows say once, few or many, or leave the size out.

d_gene: -; j_gene: TRBJ1-1; v_gene: TRBV28; abundance: -; CDR3aa: CASSLIQSTEAFF; CDR3nt: TGTGCCAGCAGTTTAATACAGTCCACTGAAGCTTTCTTT
d_gene: -; j_gene: TRBJ1-2; v_gene: TRBV2; abundance: -; CDR3aa: CASSGLSPGIYGYTF; CDR3nt: TGTGCCAGCAGTGGCCTTTCGCCAGGCATCTATGGCTACACCTTC
d_gene: -; j_gene: TRBJ2-5; v_gene: TRBV30; abundance: -; CDR3aa: CAWSGLETQYF; CDR3nt: TGTGCCTGGAGTGGTCTGGAGACCCAGTACTTC
d_gene: TRBD2; j_gene: TRBJ2-1; v_gene: TRBV19; abundance: -; CDR3aa: CASTSIPLADNNEQFF; CDR3nt: TGTGCCAGTACCTCGATCCCCCTAGCGGATAACAATGAGCAGTTCTTC
d_gene: TRBD1; j_gene: TRBJ1-2; v_gene: TRBV28; abundance: -; CDR3aa: CASSFRPGQPQGYTF; CDR3nt: TGTGCCAGCAGTTTCCGACCGGGACAGCCACAAGGCTACACCTTC
d_gene: -; j_gene: TRBJ2-1; v_gene: TRBV6-6; abundance: once; CDR3aa: CASSPGLNEQFF; CDR3nt: TGTGCCAGCAGTCCAGGCCTGAATGAGCAGTTCTTC
d_gene: TRBD2; j_gene: TRBJ2-2; v_gene: TRBV5-4; abundance: -; CDR3aa: CASTPSGSGTGELFF; CDR3nt: TGTGCCAGCACCCCTAGCGGGAGTGGCACCGGGGAGCTGTTTTTT
d_gene: TRBD1; j_gene: TRBJ1-6; v_gene: TRBV14; abundance: -; CDR3aa: CASQTGRYSPLHF; CDR3nt: TGTGCCAGCCAGACAGGGCGTTACTCACCCCTCCACTTT
d_gene: -; j_gene: TRBJ1-4; v_gene: TRBV4-1; abundance: -; CDR3aa: CASSHQDPGGEKLFF; CDR3nt: TGCGCCAGCAGCCACCAAGACCCCGGGGGTGAAAAACTGTTTTTT
d_gene: TRBD2; j_gene: TRBJ2-7; v_gene: TRBV7-8; abundance: -; CDR3aa: CASSLALAGGGSYYEQYF; CDR3nt: TGTGCCAGCAGCTTAGCACTAGCGGGAGGTGGAAGTTACTACGAGCAGTACTTC
d_gene: TRBD2; j_gene: TRBJ2-7; v_gene: TRBV6-5; abundance: -; CDR3aa: CASSYGGEVVYEQYF; CDR3nt: TGTGCCAGCAGTTACGGGGGGGAGGTCGTCTACGAGCAGTACTTC
d_gene: -; j_gene: TRBJ1-6; v_gene: TRBV2; abundance: -; CDR3aa: CASSELAADNNSPLHF; CDR3nt: TGTGCCAGCAGTGAATTGGCAGCGGATAATAATTCACCCCTCCACTTT
d_gene: -; j_gene: TRBJ1-2; v_gene: TRBV15; abundance: -; CDR3aa: CATSRDQADYSLYGYTF; CDR3nt: TGTGCCACCAGCAGAGATCAAGCCGACTACTCGCTCTATGGCTACACCTTC
d_gene: TRBD1; j_gene: TRBJ1-2; v_gene: TRBV19; abundance: -; CDR3aa: CASLIHPTGDYGYTF; CDR3nt: TGTGCCAGCCTAATTCACCCGACAGGGGACTATGGCTACACCTTC
d_gene: TRBD1; j_gene: TRBJ1-1; v_gene: TRBV6-5; abundance: -; CDR3aa: CASSSEGQTEAFF; CDR3nt: TGTGCCAGCAGTTCCGAGGGACAGACTGAAGCTTTCTTT
d_gene: TRBD1; j_gene: TRBJ1-4; v_gene: TRBV11-2; abundance: -; CDR3aa: CASSYRDRALSTNEKLFF; CDR3nt: TGTGCCAGCAGCTACCGGGACAGGGCCCTCTCAACTAATGAAAAACTGTTTTTT
d_gene: -; j_gene: TRBJ2-2; v_gene: TRBV2; abundance: -; CDR3aa: CASSENGNRATGELFF; CDR3nt: TGTGCCAGCAGTGAGAACGGCAACAGAGCCACCGGGGAGCTGTTTTTT
d_gene: -; j_gene: TRBJ2-7; v_gene: TRBV27; abundance: -; CDR3aa: CASSSYRTSYEQYF; CDR3nt: TGTGCCAGCAGTTCTTACAGAACCTCCTACGAGCAGTACTTC
d_gene: TRBD2; j_gene: TRBJ2-1; v_gene: TRBV15; abundance: -; CDR3aa: CATSRSIAGQFF; CDR3nt: TGTGCCACCAGCAGAAGCATAGCGGGGCAGTTCTTC
d_gene: -; j_gene: TRBJ1-6; v_gene: TRBV21-1; abundance: -; CDR3aa: CASSKVASPGLVSGSPLHF; CDR3nt: TGTGCCAGCAGCAAAGTCGCTTCTCCGGGACTCGTTTCTGGATCACCCCTCCACTTT
d_gene: -; j_gene: TRBJ1-5; v_gene: TRBV19; abundance: -; CDR3aa: CASIGAGDLNQPQHF; CDR3nt: TGTGCCAGTATTGGCGCGGGGGACCTCAATCAGCCCCAGCATTTT
d_gene: -; j_gene: TRBJ1-1; v_gene: TRBV6-5; abundance: -; CDR3aa: CASSYSGSSMNTEAFF; CDR3nt: TGTGCCAGCAGTTACTCGGGCAGTTCCATGAACACTGAAGCTTTCTTT
d_gene: TRBD1; j_gene: TRBJ1-1; v_gene: TRBV28; abundance: -; CDR3aa: CASKTTDRGLMNTEAFF; CDR3nt: TGTGCCAGCAAGACAACTGACAGGGGCCTGATGAACACTGAAGCTTTCTTT
d_gene: TRBD2; j_gene: TRBJ2-1; v_gene: TRBV6-5; abundance: once; CDR3aa: CASRMETSGPNEQFF; CDR3nt: TGTGCCAGCAGGATGGAGACTAGCGGACCGAATGAGCAGTTCTTC
d_gene: -; j_gene: TRBJ2-3; v_gene: TRBV20-1; abundance: once; CDR3aa: CSATLTDTQYF; CDR3nt: TGCAGTGCTACGCTAACAGATACGCAGTATTTT
d_gene: TRBD1; j_gene: TRBJ1-1; v_gene: TRBV5-1; abundance: once; CDR3aa: CASSLRTGSNTEAFF; CDR3nt: TGCGCCAGCAGCTTGAGGACAGGCTCGAACACTGAAGCTTTCTTT
d_gene: -; j_gene: TRBJ1-5; v_gene: TRBV4-2; abundance: -; CDR3aa: CASSPEKSSSQPQHF; CDR3nt: TGTGCCAGCAGCCCGGAGAAAAGTTCTAGTCAGCCCCAGCATTTT
d_gene: -; j_gene: TRBJ1-2; v_gene: TRBV19; abundance: few; CDR3aa: CASSMTRGYTF; CDR3nt: TGTGCCAGTAGTATGACTCGTGGCTACACCTTC
d_gene: TRBD2; j_gene: TRBJ2-4; v_gene: TRBV16; abundance: -; CDR3aa: CASSQSGLGGAKNIQYF; CDR3nt: TGTGCCAGCAGCCAATCCGGGCTCGGGGGGGCCAAAAACATTCAGTACTTC
d_gene: -; j_gene: TRBJ2-5; v_gene: TRBV7-9; abundance: -; CDR3aa: CASTLSTQGTQYF; CDR3nt: TGTGCCAGCACCCTCTCCACACAGGGGACCCAGTACTTC
d_gene: -; j_gene: TRBJ1-1; v_gene: TRBV5-1; abundance: -; CDR3aa: CASSLGGFMNTEAFF; CDR3nt: TGCGCCAGCAGTTTGGGCGGGTTCATGAACACTGAAGCTTTCTTT
d_gene: TRBD1; j_gene: TRBJ2-2; v_gene: TRBV28; abundance: -; CDR3aa: CASRHPQGAGTGELFF; CDR3nt: TGTGCCAGCAGACACCCCCAGGGGGCGGGCACCGGGGAGCTGTTTTTT
d_gene: -; j_gene: TRBJ1-2; v_gene: TRBV25-1; abundance: -; CDR3aa: CASGIGGLSGYTF; CDR3nt: TGTGCCAGCGGAATAGGTGGGCTTTCGGGCTACACCTTC
d_gene: -; j_gene: TRBJ1-5; v_gene: TRBV19; abundance: -; CDR3aa: CASSEQKNQPQHF; CDR3nt: TGTGCCAGTAGCGAACAGAAAAATCAGCCCCAGCATTTT
d_gene: TRBD1; j_gene: TRBJ1-2; v_gene: TRBV3-1/TRBV3-2; abundance: -; CDR3aa: CASSDRDRDYGYTF; CDR3nt: TGTGCCAGCAGCGACCGGGACAGGGACTATGGCTACACCTTC
d_gene: -; j_gene: TRBJ1-1; v_gene: TRBV6-5; abundance: once; CDR3aa: CASSSINRVGNTEAFF; CDR3nt: TGTGCCAGCAGTTCCATCAACAGGGTCGGGAACACTGAAGCTTTCTTT
d_gene: -; j_gene: TRBJ1-2; v_gene: TRBV7-2; abundance: -; CDR3aa: CASSLVGGDGGYTF; CDR3nt: TGTGCCAGCAGCTTAGTCGGAGGGGACGGTGGCTACACCTTC
d_gene: -; j_gene: TRBJ2-1; v_gene: TRBV29-1; abundance: once; CDR3aa: CSSTTDSSYNEQFF; CDR3nt: TGCAGCTCCACAACGGACAGCTCCTACAATGAGCAGTTCTTC
d_gene: TRBD2; j_gene: TRBJ2-1; v_gene: TRBV4-2; abundance: few; CDR3aa: CASSQATSGSAYNEQFF; CDR3nt: TGTGCCAGCAGCCAGGCGACTAGCGGGAGTGCGTACAATGAGCAGTTCTTC
d_gene: -; j_gene: TRBJ1-3; v_gene: TRBV10-3; abundance: -; CDR3aa: CASRSTDNSGNTIYF; CDR3nt: TGTGCCTCTAGATCGACAGATAACTCTGGAAACACCATATATTTT
d_gene: TRBD1; j_gene: TRBJ1-6; v_gene: TRBV27; abundance: -; CDR3aa: CASSSIQGYSPLHF; CDR3nt: TGTGCCAGCAGCTCCATACAGGGGTATTCCCCCCTCCACTTT
d_gene: -; j_gene: TRBJ2-3; v_gene: TRBV4-1; abundance: once; CDR3aa: CASSQDVGGVPDTQYF; CDR3nt: TGCGCCAGCAGCCAAGATGTAGGAGGAGTTCCAGATACGCAGTATTTT
d_gene: -; j_gene: TRBJ2-5; v_gene: TRBV11-2; abundance: -; CDR3aa: CASSATGTTQETQYF; CDR3nt: TGTGCCAGCAGCGCCACCGGGACAACGCAAGAGACCCAGTACTTC
d_gene: -; j_gene: TRBJ2-1; v_gene: TRBV19; abundance: -; CDR3aa: CASSITGETYNEQFF; CDR3nt: TGTGCCAGTAGTATCACGGGAGAAACCTACAATGAGCAGTTCTTC
d_gene: -; j_gene: TRBJ1-1; v_gene: TRBV3-1/TRBV3-2; abundance: -; CDR3aa: CASSQVGGSTEAFF; CDR3nt: TGTGCCAGCAGCCAAGTCGGGGGGTCCACTGAAGCTTTCTTT
d_gene: -; j_gene: TRBJ2-1; v_gene: TRBV6-6; abundance: -; CDR3aa: CASRPTSPYEQFF; CDR3nt: TGTGCCAGCAGACCAACTAGTCCCTATGAGCAGTTCTTC